The rows below give T cell receptor beta chains drawn from one sample of a study of blood T cell repertoires in COVID-19. Method: immunoSEQ multiplex PCR; TCRdb's copy keeps in-frame clones and lacks some. The sample holds about 140,000 clones; approximately 88% are singletons and the top ten take roughly 4.9%. The sample taken for sequencing was PBMCs or T cells enriched from blood (not recorded which). These TCRs come from a man aged 65 to 85 who had been exposed to COVID-19. The CDR3 runs from the conserved cysteine through the conserved F or W. Fields, in order: V gene, D gene, clone size, J gene, CDR3 protein, CDR3 DNA. The D gene is left open where the match is weak. A clone size is listed for some rows: how often the clone was seen (once, few, many), or a class if it is expanded.

>TRBV6-5|TRBD1|-|TRBJ1-2
CASTPLRTGDYGYTF
TGTGCCAGCACCCCCCTTCGGACAGGGGACTATGGCTACACCTTC
>TRBV19|-|-|TRBJ1-2
CASSSGLWDGYTF
TGTGCCAGTAGTTCGGGACTGTGGGATGGCTACACCTTC
>TRBV10-1|TRBD2|-|TRBJ2-3
CASSATLAGSRNTQYF
TGCGCCAGCAGTGCGACCCTAGCGGGTAGCAGGAATACGCAGTATTTT
>TRBV4-2|TRBD2|few|TRBJ2-2
CASSQKTSGGTGYTGELFF
TGTGCCAGCAGCCAAAAAACTAGCGGGGGAACTGGTTACACCGGGGAGCTGTTTTTT
>TRBV5-6|TRBD1|once|TRBJ2-3
CASSYWTGLRTDTQYF
TGTGCCAGCAGCTATTGGACAGGGTTAAGGACAGATACGCAGTATTTT
>TRBV11-3|-|-|TRBJ2-1
CASSLGGAGYNEQFF
TGTGCCAGCAGCCTCGGCGGGGCTGGCTACAATGAGCAGTTCTTC
>TRBV5-1|TRBD1|-|TRBJ1-2
CASTRDRENYGYTF
TGCGCCAGCACCCGGGACAGGGAAAACTATGGCTACACCTTC
>TRBV7-2|-|-|TRBJ2-3
CASRLSTDTQYF
TGTGCCAGCCGACTAAGTACAGATACGCAGTATTTT
>TRBV18|-|-|TRBJ1-6
CASSPSGMNSPLHF
TGTGCCAGCTCACCGTCCGGGATGAATTCACCCCTCCACTTT
>TRBV19|-|-|TRBJ2-7
CASSTAGTPYEQYF
TGTGCCAGTAGTACGGCCGGGACACCGTACGAGCAGTACTTC
>TRBV5-1|-|-|TRBJ1-4
CASSLMGARDEKLFF
TGCGCCAGCAGCTTGATGGGGGCCAGAGATGAAAAACTGTTTTTT
>TRBV28|-|-|TRBJ2-1
CASRMVGGTSYNEQFF
TGTGCCAGCAGGATGGTTGGCGGGACCTCCTACAATGAGCAGTTCTTC
>TRBV7-8|TRBD2|many|TRBJ2-3
CASSSRTSGSSDTQYF
TGTGCCAGCAGCTCTCGGACTAGCGGGAGCTCAGATACGCAGTATTTT
>TRBV5-6|-|-|TRBJ2-1
CASSPTVYNEQFF
TGTGCCAGCAGTCCGACAGTCTACAATGAGCAGTTCTTC
>TRBV5-4|TRBD2|-|TRBJ2-5
CASSTGGTETQYF
TGTGCCAGCAGCACCGGGGGGACGGAGACCCAGTACTTC
>TRBV6-2/TRBV6-3|-|-|TRBJ2-7
CASSYPVGDEQYF
TGTGCCAGCAGTTACCCCGTCGGGGACGAGCAGTACTTC
>TRBV15|-|-|TRBJ1-2
CATSRDRLPNYGYTF
TGTGCCACCAGCAGAGATCGGTTGCCCAACTATGGCTACACCTTC
>TRBV6-5|-|once|TRBJ1-1
CASSPDTKYRAFF
TGTGCCAGCAGTCCTGACACGAAATATCGAGCTTTCTTT
>TRBV5-6|TRBD1|-|TRBJ1-2
CASSHRGGGGYTF
TGTGCCAGCAGCCACAGGGGGGGCGGTGGCTACACCTTC
>TRBV4-3|-|-|TRBJ1-2
CASSQDSQGYGYTF
TGCGCCAGCAGCCAAGATAGTCAGGGGTATGGCTACACCTTC
>TRBV7-9|TRBD2|few|TRBJ2-7
CASSLSALAGVQGDF
TGTGCCAGCAGCTTATCAGCTCTAGCGGGAGTTCAAGGGGACTTC
>TRBV6-2/TRBV6-3|TRBD2|-|TRBJ2-7
CASSYSSGGILNSYEQYF
TGTGCCAGCAGTTACTCTAGCGGGGGCATACTCAACTCCTACGAGCAGTACTTC
>TRBV18|-|-|TRBJ2-3
CASSPAGGDTQYF
TGTGCCAGCTCACCCGCAGGGGGGGATACGCAGTATTTT
>TRBV28|-|-|TRBJ1-1
CASSSTVADTEAFF
TGTGCCAGCAGTTCGACTGTCGCGGACACTGAAGCTTTCTTT
>TRBV29-1|TRBD2|few|TRBJ2-2
CTAGRVGTGELFF
TGCACCGCCGGGAGGGTGGGCACCGGGGAGCTGTTTTTT
>TRBV4-3|TRBD1|-|TRBJ2-7
CASSQQTGAYEQYF
TGCGCCAGCAGCCAACAGACAGGGGCCTACGAGCAGTACTTC
>TRBV5-1|TRBD1|-|TRBJ2-1
CASSSGQPHNEQFF
TGCGCCAGCAGCTCGGGACAGCCTCACAATGAGCAGTTCTTC
>TRBV6-5|TRBD2|few|TRBJ2-1
CASSWRRESDNEQFF
TGTGCCAGCAGTTGGCGGCGGGAGTCAGACAATGAGCAGTTCTTC
>TRBV6-2/TRBV6-3|-|-|TRBJ2-3
CASSYFPGGGQSTDTQYF
TGTGCCAGCAGTTACTTCCCGGGCGGGGGCCAAAGCACAGATACGCAGTATTTT
>TRBV24-1|TRBD1|-|TRBJ2-7
CATSDSTGAHEQYF
TGTGCCACCAGTGATTCCACAGGGGCCCACGAGCAGTACTTC
>TRBV28|TRBD1|-|TRBJ2-1
CASSLLDRAYNEQFF
TGTGCCAGCAGTTTATTGGACAGGGCCTACAATGAGCAGTTCTTC
>TRBV7-2|-|-|TRBJ1-5
CASSSRLSDNQPQHF
TGTGCCAGCAGCTCCCGACTGTCCGACAATCAGCCCCAGCATTTT
>TRBV28|TRBD2|-|TRBJ2-1
CASRLGGTSGKVGQFF
TGTGCCAGCAGACTAGGCGGGACTAGCGGGAAGGTTGGGCAGTTCTTC
>TRBV18|-|-|TRBJ1-3
CASSPNGGNSGNTIYF
TGTGCCAGCTCACCCAACGGCGGGAACTCTGGAAACACCATATATTTT
>TRBV28|-|-|TRBJ2-7
CASSSGITFYEQYF
TGTGCCAGCAGTTCGGGTATTACCTTCTACGAGCAGTACTTC
>TRBV7-2|TRBD1|-|TRBJ1-2
CASSSQGVAGGYTF
TGTGCCAGCAGCTCACAGGGGGTAGCGGGTGGCTACACCTTC
>TRBV27|TRBD1|-|TRBJ1-5
CASSARQGGNQPQHF
TGTGCCAGCAGCGCCAGACAGGGAGGCAATCAGCCCCAGCATTTT
>TRBV7-2|TRBD1|-|TRBJ1-5
CASSGQQGNQPQHF
TGTGCCAGCAGCGGGCAACAGGGGAATCAGCCCCAGCATTTT
>TRBV7-6|-|-|TRBJ2-1
CASSLEIGGGDYYNEQFF
TGTGCCAGCAGCTTAGAAATTGGAGGGGGCGATTATTACAATGAGCAGTTCTTC
>TRBV9|-|-|TRBJ1-3
CASSQSGTHGNTIYF
TGTGCCAGCTCCCAGTCGGGGACACATGGAAACACCATATATTTT
>TRBV6-1|-|-|TRBJ1-2
CASSEAREVRQILFYGYTF
TGTGCCAGCAGTGAAGCGAGGGAGGTGCGGCAGATTCTATTCTATGGCTACACCTTC
>TRBV12-5|-|once|TRBJ2-1
CASGLVRTASESSYNEQFF
TGTGCTAGTGGTTTGGTACGCACTGCCAGCGAGAGCTCCTACAATGAGCAGTTCTTC
>TRBV6-5|-|-|TRBJ2-3
CASSYSAGRGQTQYF
TGTGCCAGCAGTTACTCTGCGGGACGCGGACAAACGCAGTATTTT
>TRBV28|-|-|TRBJ1-1
CASSLGVRMNTEAFF
TGTGCCAGCAGTCTAGGGGTGCGCATGAACACTGAAGCTTTCTTT
>TRBV3-1/TRBV3-2|-|-|TRBJ1-2
CASSPDGGYGYTF
TGTGCCAGCAGCCCAGACGGGGGGTATGGCTACACCTTC
>TRBV6-6|TRBD1|-|TRBJ1-2
CASSIRDSNYGYTF
TGTGCCAGCAGTATCCGGGACAGTAACTATGGCTACACCTTC
>TRBV18|TRBD2|-|TRBJ2-3
CASSRSGRSTDTQYF
TGTGCCAGCTCCCGTAGCGGGCGGAGCACAGATACGCAGTATTTT
>TRBV15|-|-|TRBJ1-4
CATSSGAAGEKLFF
TGTGCCACCAGCTCCGGGGCCGCGGGGGAAAAACTGTTTTTT